The TCR beta chain under discussion was sequenced for a study of brain T cells in children with intractable seizures. From germline, CDR1 is SGHVS and CDR2 FNYEAQ. Losses at the gene ends were 5 bases for V and 7 bases for J; bases not matched to a gene: 11. The CDR3 contains 15 residues. Concerning this clone: As yet, its antigen is unknown.

Data came from immunoSEQ multiplex PCR; TCRdb stores just in-frame clones and leaves some out. Among a few hundred thousand clones listed, over 90% were seen once. Overall study findings and caveats: HCMV serostatus was not known, and viral specificity came from CDR3 similarity only.

Time point described: blood from clinic visit 5 months post-surgery; TSC patient then seizure free. The gene calls are TRBV7-6 and TRBJ2-1; 7 nucleotides align to TRBD2. Material: peripheral blood, obtained 4 to 5 months after surgery. This TCR was sampled from a boy younger than two with tuberous sclerosis and intractable seizures. The CDR3 spells CASSSPPLALNEQFF. The CDR3 DNA reads as TGTGCCAGCAGCAGCCCGCCACTAGCGTTAAATGAGCAGTTCTTC.